The rows below give T cell receptor beta chains drawn from one sample of a study of cytotoxic CD8 clonotypes in ibrutinib-treated CLL. Some clones are missing from TCRdb's copy, which holds only in-frame ones; the method was immunoSEQ multiplex PCR. The table has roughly 170,000 clones, approximately 84% seen once; the top ten hold about 4.5%. The sequencing here drew on PBMCs, taken after 24 months of ibrutinib treatment. The receptors come from a human donor with chronic lymphocytic leukemia. The CDR3 runs from the conserved cysteine through the conserved F or W. A D gene is named only where the DNA matches it firmly. Size tells how often a clone was seen (once, few, many) or the class of an expanded clone, and some rows leave it out.

d_call: NA; clone_size: few; j_call: TRBJ1-2; v_call: TRBV7-3; cdr3_nt: TGTGCCAGCAGCTACGACACGACAGGCCTCTATGGCTACACCTTC; cdr3_aa: CASSYDTTGLYGYTF
d_call: NA; clone_size: NA; j_call: TRBJ2-5; v_call: TRBV5-1; cdr3_nt: TGCGCCAGCAGCCCAACTCGACCGCAGGAAGAGACCCAGTACTTC; cdr3_aa: CASSPTRPQEETQYF
d_call: TRBD2; clone_size: NA; j_call: TRBJ2-7; v_call: TRBV18; cdr3_nt: TGTGCCAGCTCACCACCGGGACTAGCGGGAGTCGAGCAGTACTTC; cdr3_aa: CASSPPGLAGVEQYF
d_call: NA; clone_size: once; j_call: TRBJ1-1; v_call: TRBV25-1; cdr3_nt: TGTGCCAGCAGTGAATGGAGGGCCGTACCGAACACTGAAGCTTTCTTT; cdr3_aa: CASSEWRAVPNTEAFF
d_call: TRBD2; clone_size: NA; j_call: TRBJ2-3; v_call: TRBV5-1; cdr3_nt: TGCGCCACCACGCTAGCGGGAGAGAGGACAGATACGCAGTATTTT; cdr3_aa: CATTLAGERTDTQYF
d_call: NA; clone_size: NA; j_call: TRBJ1-1; v_call: TRBV9; cdr3_nt: TGTGCCAGCAGCACGAGTCTAGGAGGTACTGAAGCTTTCTTT; cdr3_aa: CASSTSLGGTEAFF
d_call: NA; clone_size: NA; j_call: TRBJ2-3; v_call: TRBV7-2; cdr3_nt: TGTGCCAGCAGCTTAGGCGGAGCCCCGGATACGCAGTATTTT; cdr3_aa: CASSLGGAPDTQYF
d_call: TRBD1; clone_size: NA; j_call: TRBJ1-5; v_call: TRBV19; cdr3_nt: TGTGCCAGTAGTATGGGCCAGGGGGGAGGGAATAATCAGCCCCAGCATTTT; cdr3_aa: CASSMGQGGGNNQPQHF
d_call: NA; clone_size: NA; j_call: TRBJ2-5; v_call: TRBV11-2; cdr3_nt: TGTGCCAGCAGCTTAGGTGGGGTGGTCCCCCAAGAGACCCAGTACTTC; cdr3_aa: CASSLGGVVPQETQYF
d_call: TRBD1; clone_size: NA; j_call: TRBJ1-6; v_call: TRBV7-2; cdr3_nt: TGTGCCAGCAGCTTTGGTCCAGGGGGTTTGGCACCCCTCCACTTT; cdr3_aa: CASSFGPGGLAPLHF
d_call: NA; clone_size: few; j_call: TRBJ1-2; v_call: TRBV6-1; cdr3_nt: TGTGCCAGCTCTACGGCCGTGGGCTATGGCTACACCTTC; cdr3_aa: CASSTAVGYGYTF
d_call: TRBD2; clone_size: NA; j_call: TRBJ2-7; v_call: TRBV10-3; cdr3_nt: TGTGCCATCAGTGACTTAGCGGGAGCGGACGAGCAGTACTTC; cdr3_aa: CAISDLAGADEQYF
d_call: TRBD1; clone_size: NA; j_call: TRBJ2-3; v_call: TRBV7-9; cdr3_nt: TGTGCCAGCAGCCTGACAGGGGTCACAGATACGCAGTATTTT; cdr3_aa: CASSLTGVTDTQYF
d_call: NA; clone_size: NA; j_call: TRBJ2-7; v_call: TRBV27; cdr3_nt: TGTGCCAGCAGTTTAAGTGGCGGTTACGAGCAGTACTTC; cdr3_aa: CASSLSGGYEQYF
d_call: NA; clone_size: NA; j_call: TRBJ2-2; v_call: TRBV14; cdr3_nt: TGTGCCAGCAGCCCAGGTCGGGAAGTCGGGGAGCTGTTTTTT; cdr3_aa: CASSPGREVGELFF
d_call: NA; clone_size: NA; j_call: TRBJ1-3; v_call: TRBV4-2; cdr3_nt: TGTGCCAGCAGCCAGTACAATGGGCTGGGAGGAAACACCATATATTTT; cdr3_aa: CASSQYNGLGGNTIYF
d_call: NA; clone_size: NA; j_call: TRBJ1-5; v_call: TRBV6-5; cdr3_nt: TGTGCCAGCGGGGGAGACGTATCCAGCCCCCAGCATTTT; cdr3_aa: CASGGDVSSPQHF
d_call: NA; clone_size: few; j_call: TRBJ2-7; v_call: TRBV7-9; cdr3_nt: TGTGCCAGCAGCTCAGGGACTGGTCGCTACGAGCAGTACTTC; cdr3_aa: CASSSGTGRYEQYF